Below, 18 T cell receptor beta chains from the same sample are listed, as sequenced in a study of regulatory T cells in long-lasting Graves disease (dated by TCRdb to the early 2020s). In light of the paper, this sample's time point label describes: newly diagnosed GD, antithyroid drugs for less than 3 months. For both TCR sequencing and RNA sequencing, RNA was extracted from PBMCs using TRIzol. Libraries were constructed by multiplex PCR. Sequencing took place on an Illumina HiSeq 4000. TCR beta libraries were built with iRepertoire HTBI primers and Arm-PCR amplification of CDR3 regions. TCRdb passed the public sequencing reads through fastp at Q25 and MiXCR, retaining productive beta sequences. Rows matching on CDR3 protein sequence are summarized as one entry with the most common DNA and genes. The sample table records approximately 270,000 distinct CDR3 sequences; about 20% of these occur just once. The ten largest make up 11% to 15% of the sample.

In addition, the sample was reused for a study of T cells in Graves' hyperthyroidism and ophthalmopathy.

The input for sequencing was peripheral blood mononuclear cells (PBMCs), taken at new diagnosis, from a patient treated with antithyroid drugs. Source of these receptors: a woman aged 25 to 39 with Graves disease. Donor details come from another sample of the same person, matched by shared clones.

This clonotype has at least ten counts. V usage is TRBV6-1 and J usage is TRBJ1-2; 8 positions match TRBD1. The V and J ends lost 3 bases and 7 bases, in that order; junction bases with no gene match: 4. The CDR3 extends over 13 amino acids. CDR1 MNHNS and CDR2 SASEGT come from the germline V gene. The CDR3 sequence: CASSERTGLGYTF. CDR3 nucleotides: TGTGCCAGCAGTGAGCGGACAGGGCTTGGCTACACCTTC.

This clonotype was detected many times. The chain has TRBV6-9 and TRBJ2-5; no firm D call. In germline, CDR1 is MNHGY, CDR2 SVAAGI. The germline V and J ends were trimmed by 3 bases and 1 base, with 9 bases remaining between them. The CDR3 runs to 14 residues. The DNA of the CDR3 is TGTGCCAGCAGTTACACCGCGCTCCAAGAGACCCAGTACTTC. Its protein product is CASSYTALQETQYF.

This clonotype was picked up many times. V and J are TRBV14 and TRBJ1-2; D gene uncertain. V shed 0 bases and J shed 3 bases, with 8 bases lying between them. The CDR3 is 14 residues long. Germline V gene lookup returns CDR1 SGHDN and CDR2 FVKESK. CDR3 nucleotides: TGTGCCAGCAGCCAAGAGTCCGGACACTATGGCTACACCTTC. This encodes CASSQESGHYGYTF.

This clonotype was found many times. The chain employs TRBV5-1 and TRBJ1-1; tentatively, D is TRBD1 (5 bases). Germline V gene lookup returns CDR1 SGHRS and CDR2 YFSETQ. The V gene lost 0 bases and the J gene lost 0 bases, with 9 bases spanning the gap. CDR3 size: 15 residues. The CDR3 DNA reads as TGCGCCAGCAGCTTGGGGGACTTCCTGAACACTGAAGCTTTCTTT. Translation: CASSLGDFLNTEAFF. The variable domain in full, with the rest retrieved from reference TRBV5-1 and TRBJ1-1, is KAGVTQTPRYLIKTRGQQVTLSCSPISGHRSVSWYQQTPGQGLQFLFEYFSETQRNKGNFPGRFSGRQFSNSRSEMNVSTLELGDSALYLCASSLGDFLNTEAFFGQGTRLTVV.

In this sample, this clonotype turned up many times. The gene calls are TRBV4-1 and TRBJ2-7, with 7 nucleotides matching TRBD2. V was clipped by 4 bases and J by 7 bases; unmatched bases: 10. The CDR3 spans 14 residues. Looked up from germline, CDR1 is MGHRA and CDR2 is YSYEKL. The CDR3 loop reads CASSPLGGVFEQYF. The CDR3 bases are TGCGCCAGCAGCCCACTGGGGGGGGTCTTTGAGCAGTACTTC.

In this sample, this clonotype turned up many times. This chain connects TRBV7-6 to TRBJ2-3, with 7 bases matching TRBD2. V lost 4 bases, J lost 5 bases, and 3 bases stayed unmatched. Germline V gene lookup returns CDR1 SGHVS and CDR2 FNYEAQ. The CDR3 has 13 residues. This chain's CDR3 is CASSSGLLDTQYF. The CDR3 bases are TGTGCCAGCAGCTCGGGACTACTAGATACGCAGTATTTT.

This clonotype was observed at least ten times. This chain's CDR3 is CSVRLSSGGSTDTQYF. CDR3 coding DNA: TGCAGCGTACGTCTCTCTAGCGGGGGAAGCACAGATACGCAGTATTTT. The chain is built from TRBV29-1 and TRBJ2-3, with 10 bases that match TRBD2. This CDR3 has 16 amino acids. The germline CDR1 and CDR2 sequences are SQVTM and ANQGSEA. Trimming took 6 bases from V and 0 from J; bases not matched to a gene: 9.

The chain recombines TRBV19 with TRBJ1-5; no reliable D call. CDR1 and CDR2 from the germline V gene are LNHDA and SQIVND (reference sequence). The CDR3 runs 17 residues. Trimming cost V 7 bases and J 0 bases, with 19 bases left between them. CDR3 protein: CASKDMVKVYSNQPQHF. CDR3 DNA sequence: TGTGCCAGTAAGGATATGGTGAAGGTTTATAGCAATCAGCCCCAGCATTTT.

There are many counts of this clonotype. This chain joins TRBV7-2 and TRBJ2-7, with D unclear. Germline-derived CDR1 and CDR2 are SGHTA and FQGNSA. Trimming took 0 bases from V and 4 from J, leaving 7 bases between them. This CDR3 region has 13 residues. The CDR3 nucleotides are TGTGCCAGCAGCTTAGCGTGGGTTTACGAGCAGTACTTC. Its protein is CASSLAWVYEQYF.

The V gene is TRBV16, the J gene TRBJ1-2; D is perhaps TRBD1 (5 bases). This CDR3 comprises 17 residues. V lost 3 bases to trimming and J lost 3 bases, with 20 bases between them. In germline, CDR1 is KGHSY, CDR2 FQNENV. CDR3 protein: CASSHKAAGAIYYGYTF. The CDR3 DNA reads TGTGCCAGCAGCCACAAGGCCGCCGGGGCTATTTACTATGGCTACACCTTC.

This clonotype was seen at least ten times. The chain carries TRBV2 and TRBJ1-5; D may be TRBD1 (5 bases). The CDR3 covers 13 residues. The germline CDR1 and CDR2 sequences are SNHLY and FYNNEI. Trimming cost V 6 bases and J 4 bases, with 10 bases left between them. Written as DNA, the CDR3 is TGTGCCAGCAGAGGGGACCATAATCAGCCCCAGCATTTT. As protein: CASRGDHNQPQHF.

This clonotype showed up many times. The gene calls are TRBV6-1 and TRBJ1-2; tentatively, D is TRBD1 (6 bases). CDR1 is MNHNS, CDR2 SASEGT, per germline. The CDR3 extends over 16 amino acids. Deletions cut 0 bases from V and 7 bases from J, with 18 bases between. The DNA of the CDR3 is TGTGCCAGCAGTGAAGCGAGTGGGGGCGTAGGGCGTGGCTACACCTTC. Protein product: CASSEASGGVGRGYTF.

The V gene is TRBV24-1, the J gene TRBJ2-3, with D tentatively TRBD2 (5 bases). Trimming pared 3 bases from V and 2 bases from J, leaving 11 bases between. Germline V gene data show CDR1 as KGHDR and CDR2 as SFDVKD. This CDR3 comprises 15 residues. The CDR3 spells CATSDPDGVTDTQYF. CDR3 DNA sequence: TGTGCCACCAGTGATCCGGACGGGGTCACAGATACGCAGTATTTT.

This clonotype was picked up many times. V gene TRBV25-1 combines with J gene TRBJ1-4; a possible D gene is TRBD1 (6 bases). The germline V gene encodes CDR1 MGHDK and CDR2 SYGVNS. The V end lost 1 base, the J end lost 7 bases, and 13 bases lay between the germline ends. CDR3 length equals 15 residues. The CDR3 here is CASSELWLTGEKLFF. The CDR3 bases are TGTGCCAGCAGTGAATTGTGGTTGACAGGTGAAAAACTGTTTTTT.

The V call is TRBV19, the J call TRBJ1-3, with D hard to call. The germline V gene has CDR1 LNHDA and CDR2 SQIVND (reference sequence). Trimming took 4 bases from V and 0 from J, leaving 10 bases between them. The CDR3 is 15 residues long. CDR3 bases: TGTGCCAGTAGTAGCAGACGGGTCTCTGGAAACACCATATATTTT. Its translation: CASSSRRVSGNTIYF. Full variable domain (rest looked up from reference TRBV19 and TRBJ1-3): DGGITQSPKYLFRKEGQNVTLSCEQNLNHDAMYWYRQDPGQGLRLIYYSQIVNDFQKGDIAEGYSVSREKKESFPLTVTSAQKNPTAFYLCASSSRRVSGNTIYFGEGSWLTVV.

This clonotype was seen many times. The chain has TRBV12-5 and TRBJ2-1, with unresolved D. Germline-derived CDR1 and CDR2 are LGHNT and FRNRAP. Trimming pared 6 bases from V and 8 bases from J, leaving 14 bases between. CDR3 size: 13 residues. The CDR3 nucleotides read TGTGCTAGTGGCCCTTTCCGTGGGTATGAGCAGTTCTTC. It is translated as CASGPFRGYEQFF.

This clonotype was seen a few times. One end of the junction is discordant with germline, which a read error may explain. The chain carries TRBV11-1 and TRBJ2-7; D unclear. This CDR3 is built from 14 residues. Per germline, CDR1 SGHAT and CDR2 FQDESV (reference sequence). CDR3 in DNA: TGTGCCGGCAGCTTACTAACCGGCGAAAGCGAGCAGTACTTC. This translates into CAGSLLTGESEQYF.

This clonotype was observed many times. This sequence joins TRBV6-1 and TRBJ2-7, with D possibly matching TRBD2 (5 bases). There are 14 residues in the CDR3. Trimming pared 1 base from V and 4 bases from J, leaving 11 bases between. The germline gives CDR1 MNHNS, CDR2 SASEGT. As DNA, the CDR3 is TGTGCCAGCAGTGAAGGAGGGTTTCTGTACGAGCAGTACTTC. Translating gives CASSEGGFLYEQYF.